This section outlines one T cell receptor (beta chain) sequence together with its context. Its cognate antigen is unknown. The data are from a study of CD8 T cells in ankylosing spondylitis. Findings and limits, study-wide: Some of these motif variants have turned up before, in reports on reactive arthritis synovial fluid and blood. What seemed typical of ankylosing spondylitis blood was a TCR beta motif built from about 8 highly homologous variants. Disease-linked clones reportedly showed significant enrichment in matched ankylosing spondylitis synovial fluid. Researchers report that disease-linked clones proved CD8+ and relatively rare in peripheral blood.

Each CDR3 protein is one row after TCRdb ran MiXCR on the 5' RACE reads. The profile covers about 250,000 distinct CDR3 sequences, with roughly 18% appearing a single time and more than 25% taken by the ten largest. Sequences were obtained from blood, either unsorted or a sorted T cell fraction (not recorded which). This clonotype originated in a male donor with ankylosing spondylitis or in good health (not recorded which).

The CDR3 sequence is CASSGTGTPSSYNEQFF. The CDR3 coding sequence is TGTGCCAGCAGCGGCACCGGGACACCGAGCTCCTACAATGAGCAGTTCTTC. The chain joins TRBV7-9 to TRBJ2-1, with a weak D call TRBD1 (6 bases). The V gene lost 5 bases and the J gene lost 0 bases, with 17 bases spanning the gap. The CDR3 sequence is 17 residues long. Germline V gives CDR1 SEHNR, CDR2 FQNEAQ (reference sequence).